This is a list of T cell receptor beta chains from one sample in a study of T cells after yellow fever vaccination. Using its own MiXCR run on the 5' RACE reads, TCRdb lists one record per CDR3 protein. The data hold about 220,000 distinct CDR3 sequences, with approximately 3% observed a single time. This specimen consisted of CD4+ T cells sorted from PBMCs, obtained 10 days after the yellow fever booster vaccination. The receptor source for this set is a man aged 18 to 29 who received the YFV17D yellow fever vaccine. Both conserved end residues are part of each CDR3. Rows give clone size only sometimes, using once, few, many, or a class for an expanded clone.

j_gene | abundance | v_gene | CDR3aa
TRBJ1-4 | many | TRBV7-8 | CASSTGINEKLFF
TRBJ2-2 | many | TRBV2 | CASSDYRELFF
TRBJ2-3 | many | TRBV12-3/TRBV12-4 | CASSFVPGGTQYF
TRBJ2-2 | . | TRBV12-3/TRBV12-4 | CASRSFTGELFF
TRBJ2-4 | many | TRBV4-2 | CASSQGRGADGNIQYF
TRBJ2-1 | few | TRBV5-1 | CASSRQGLSSYNEQFF
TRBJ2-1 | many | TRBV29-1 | CSVPPAGSYNEQFF
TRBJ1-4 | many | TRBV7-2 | CASSLGGGRANEKLFF
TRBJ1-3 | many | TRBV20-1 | CSARAGADSGNTIYF
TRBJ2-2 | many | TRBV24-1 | CATSDLQPGGWLFF
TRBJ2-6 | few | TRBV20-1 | CSARGGGNGANVLTF
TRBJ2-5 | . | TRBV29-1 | CSVNTASQETQYF
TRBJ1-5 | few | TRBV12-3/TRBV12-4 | CASSPQFGNQPQHF
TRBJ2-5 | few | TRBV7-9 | CASSLGHSQETQYF
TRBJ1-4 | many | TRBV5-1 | CASSLGRTNEKLFF
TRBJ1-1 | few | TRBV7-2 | CASSPVLDTEAFF
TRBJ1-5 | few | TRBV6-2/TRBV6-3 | CASSRNDRGHQPQHF